A single sample is the source of the 32 T cell receptor beta chains below, sequenced in a study of monozygotic twins with inflammatory bowel disease. TCRdb reprocessed the 5' RACE reads, with one entry per CDR3 protein and no DNA. The table for this sample gives 330,000 or so distinct CDR3 sequences. Material for sequencing was blood. Receptors originate from a human donor with ulcerative colitis or Crohn's disease, or a healthy co-twin of an affected twin (not recorded which).

V and J are TRBV5-5 and TRBJ1-1; TCRdb gives TRBD1 as the D gene, but with no DNA this cannot be confirmed. This CDR3 has 14 residues. Germline CDR1 reads SGHKS; CDR2 reads YYEKEE (reference sequence). CDR3: CASSPTGGWTEAFF.

The V and J genes are TRBV18 and TRBJ2-7; TCRdb outputs TRBD1, but without DNA this stays unchecked. CDR1 is KGHSH and CDR2 is LQKENI in the germline V gene. This CDR3 has 17 residues. The CDR3 protein is CASSPLPDRGSAYEQYF.

J is TRBJ2-1 and V is TRBV7-9; no DNA is available, so the TRBD2 call from TCRdb remains unchecked. CDR1 is SEHNR and CDR2 is FQNEAQ in the germline V gene (reference sequence). The CDR3 length is 12 residues. CDR3 residues: CASSSPGLAMFF.

The rearrangement joins TRBV18 to TRBJ1-4; TCRdb gives TRBD1 as the D gene, but with no DNA this cannot be confirmed. The germline V gene encodes CDR1 KGHSH and CDR2 LQKENI. The CDR3 totals 15 residues. The CDR3 spells CASSPRDSAIEKLFF.

The chain recombines TRBV4-1 with TRBJ2-1. From germline, CDR1 is MGHRA and CDR2 YSYEKL. This CDR3 has 13 amino acids. CDR3 region: CASSQAGGNEQFF.

This chain uses TRBV7-3 with TRBJ2-2; the D gene TCRdb calls, TRBD2, cannot be checked with no DNA. The germline V gene has CDR1 SGHTA and CDR2 FQGTGA. The CDR3 is 17 amino acids. CDR3 loop: CASSLRPSGRNTGELFF.

The chain employs TRBV28 and TRBJ1-2; TCRdb picks TRBD1, but there is no DNA to check that call. The CDR3 spans 15 residues. The V gene's germline CDR1 is MDHEN and CDR2 SYDVKM. This CDR3 reads CASSLGTGTAYGYTF.

The V and J genes are TRBV10-3 and TRBJ2-2; TCRdb calls TRBD1, which cannot be checked without DNA. The length of the CDR3 is 15 residues. Germline V gene lookup returns CDR1 ENHRY and CDR2 SYGVKD. CDR3 sequence reads: CAISETGRNTGELFF.

CDR3 in amino acids: CASGSTGELFF. The chain combines TRBV2 with TRBJ2-2. Germline CDR1 and CDR2: SNHLY and FYNNEI. CDR3 length equals 11 residues.

The CDR3 is CASSPGQIYGYTF. This chain connects TRBV3-1 to TRBJ1-2. The germline V gene encodes CDR1 LGHDT and CDR2 YNNKEL (reference sequence). This CDR3 has 13 amino acids.

The chain has TRBV5-1 and TRBJ2-7; the D call of TRBD1 rests on TCRdb alone, since no DNA is present to check it. CDR3 length: 14 residues. Looked up from germline, CDR1 is SGHRS and CDR2 is YFSETQ. This CDR3 is CASSSEPGSDEQYF.

The chain recombines TRBV28 with TRBJ1-1; TCRdb's assignment of TRBD1 cannot be checked, as there is no DNA. The CDR3 totals 16 residues. Per the germline V gene, CDR1 is MDHEN and CDR2 is SYDVKM. The CDR3 here is CASRTPSPGIGTEAFF.

CDR3 region: CASSADPGGDIQYF. This chain links TRBV5-1 with TRBJ2-4; the TCRdb call, TRBD2, lacks DNA for checking. The CDR3 contains 14 residues. Germline-derived CDR1 and CDR2 are SGHRS and YFSETQ.

This rearrangement joins TRBV10-3 to TRBJ2-1; checking the TCRdb D call of TRBD2 is not possible without DNA. The CDR3 totals 14 residues. Germline V CDR1 and CDR2: ENHRY, SYGVKD. The CDR3 protein is CAIRGLEPYNEQFF.

This chain links TRBV12-3 or TRBV12-4 with TRBJ2-7. The CDR3 contains 14 residues. CDR3 sequence reads: CASSLRGITYEQYF.

The V gene is TRBV20-1, the J gene TRBJ1-2; the D gene TCRdb calls, TRBD1, cannot be checked with no DNA. In germline, CDR1 is DFQATT, CDR2 SNEGSKA (reference sequence). The CDR3 covers 19 residues. The CDR3 here is CSARGSGQGVNPANYGYTF.

V usage is TRBV6-1 and J usage is TRBJ2-6. The CDR3 is 15 amino acids. The germline V gene encodes CDR1 MNHNS and CDR2 SASEGT. The CDR3 is CASSEQTSGANVLTF.

This chain links TRBV10-2 with TRBJ2-1. The CDR3 runs to 15 residues. Germline V gene data show CDR1 as WSHSY and CDR2 as SAAADI. The chain's CDR3 is CASSEGVYSYNEQFF.

CDR3 sequence: CASSNSATRGETQYF. The genes are TRBV5-1 and TRBJ2-5; TCRdb calls TRBD2, which cannot be checked without DNA. The CDR3 is 15 amino acids. The germline V gene has CDR1 SGHRS and CDR2 YFSETQ. Together with reference TRBV5-1 and TRBJ2-5, the CDR3 gives the full variable domain: KAGVTQTPRYLIKTRGQQVTLSCSPISGHRSVSWYQQTPGQGLQFLFEYFSETQRNKGNFPGRFSGRQFSNSRSEMNVSTLELGDSALYLCASSNSATRGETQYFGPGTRLLVL.

This sequence joins TRBV5-1 and TRBJ1-1; the TCRdb D gene call, TRBD1, has no DNA to confirm it. The CDR3 is 14 residues long. Germline-derived CDR1 and CDR2 are SGHRS and YFSETQ. CDR3 sequence reads: CASSSGQQNTEAFF.

The rearrangement links TRBV12-3 or TRBV12-4 to TRBJ2-2; with no DNA, the TCRdb D assignment of TRBD1 cannot be verified. The CDR3 contains 15 residues. The CDR3 spells CASSLLTGGSGELFF.

The CDR3 protein is CASSVTGVGTEAFF. The genes are TRBV7-3 and TRBJ1-1; TCRdb picks TRBD1, but there is no DNA to check that call. Germline V gives CDR1 SGHTA, CDR2 FQGTGA. The CDR3 length is 14 residues.

CDR3 residues: CASSPGGGRSPEAFF. This chain uses TRBV5-1 with TRBJ1-1; TCRdb picks TRBD1, but there is no DNA to check that call. The CDR3 runs to 15 residues. Germline V gene lookup returns CDR1 SGHRS and CDR2 YFSETQ.

The rearrangement uses TRBV3-1 and TRBJ2-3; TCRdb gives TRBD1 as the D gene, but with no DNA this cannot be confirmed. This CDR3 has 16 residues. Per the germline V gene, CDR1 is LGHDT and CDR2 is YNNKEL (reference sequence). The CDR3 sequence is CASSPSPAGAYHTQYF.

The J gene is TRBJ1-5, the V gene TRBV11-1; there is no DNA to check the TCRdb D call of TRBD1. This CDR3 contains 19 residues. The germline gives CDR1 SGHAT, CDR2 FQDESV (reference sequence). CDR3 region: CASSPRIRDRNYSNQPQHF.

The chain recombines TRBV5-1 with TRBJ1-6; TCRdb gives TRBD1 as the D gene, but with no DNA this cannot be confirmed. The CDR3 extends over 14 amino acids. Looked up from germline, CDR1 is SGHRS and CDR2 is YFSETQ. This chain's CDR3 is CASSRTGDNSPLHF.

V gene TRBV5-5 combines with J gene TRBJ2-5; TCRdb's D call of TRBD1 is untestable without DNA. This CDR3 has 15 amino acids. CDR1 is SGHKS and CDR2 is YYEKEE in the germline V gene (reference sequence). This chain's CDR3 is CASSWGQAVQETQYF. The full variable domain, with the rest looked up from reference TRBV5-5 and TRBJ2-5, is DAGVTQSPTHLIKTRGQQVTLRCSPISGHKSVSWYQQVLGQGPQFIFQYYEKEERGRGNFPDRFSARQFPNYSSELNVNALLLGDSALYLCASSWGQAVQETQYFGPGTRLLVL.

This chain uses TRBV20-1 with TRBJ2-7; with no DNA, the TCRdb D assignment of TRBD1 cannot be verified. In germline, CDR1 is DFQATT, CDR2 SNEGSKA (reference sequence). This CDR3 spans 13 amino acids. The chain's CDR3 is CSATGQGSYEQYF.

This CDR3 is CAISLQDSTNTEAFF. The chain joins TRBV10-3 to TRBJ1-1. CDR1 and CDR2 from the germline V gene are ENHRY and SYGVKD. This CDR3 comprises 15 residues.

This chain links TRBV5-1 with TRBJ1-2. CDR1 SGHRS and CDR2 YFSETQ come from the germline V gene. This CDR3 region has 13 residues. CDR3 protein: CASSLDASYGYTF.

This chain connects TRBV30 to TRBJ1-1; the TCRdb call, TRBD1, lacks DNA for checking. Germline lookup yields CDR1 GTSNPN and CDR2 SVGIG (reference sequence). This CDR3 spans 15 amino acids. CDR3 protein: CAWNWGTGPNTEAFF.

The chain has TRBV6-1 and TRBJ2-1; the D call of TRBD1 rests on TCRdb alone, since no DNA is present to check it. The CDR3 is 15 residues long. From germline, CDR1 is MNHNS and CDR2 SASEGT. CDR3 sequence reads: CASSGSGDNYNEQFF.